These 12 T cell receptor beta chains were all obtained from the same sample, sequenced in a study of cytomegalovirus exposure and HLA in healthy donors. Vbeta (60) and Jbeta (13) primers were used in the PCR. This table comes from immunoSEQ multiplex PCR, and its TCRdb copy is limited to in-frame clones, with some not included. The sample includes about 170,000 clones, more than 60% seen only once; the top ten take 1.2% to 1.5%. Input material: PBMCs. The receptor source for this set is a woman in her 30s in good health and CMV-seropositive.

V usage is TRBV27 and J usage is TRBJ2-7; D perhaps matches TRBD2 (7 bases). The CDR3 loop spans 13 amino acids. The V and J ends lost 6 bases and 5 bases respectively, with 14 bases between them. CDR1 and CDR2 (germline): MNHEY, SMNVEV (reference sequence). The CDR3 DNA is TGTGCCAGCAGGGACAGCGGGACCCACGAGCAGTACTTC. This gives the protein CASRDSGTHEQYF.

This clone was picked up one time. V and J are TRBV7-6 and TRBJ2-5; D is undetermined. The germline V gene has CDR1 SGHVS and CDR2 FNYEAQ. V lost 1 base, J lost 0 bases, and 6 bases lay in between. The CDR3 totals 14 residues. Written as DNA, the CDR3 is TGTGCCAGCAGCTTAGATTGGCACCAAGAGACCCAGTACTTC. Its protein product is CASSLDWHQETQYF. Full variable domain (remainder filled in from reference TRBV7-6 and TRBJ2-5): GAGVSQSPRYKVTKRGQDVALRCDPISGHVSLYWYRQALGQGPEFLTYFNYEAQQDKSGLPNDRFSAERPEGSISTLTIQRTEQRDSAMYRCASSLDWHQETQYFGPGTRLLVL.

The chain combines TRBV28 with TRBJ2-5; a possible D gene is TRBD1 (6 bases). There are 14 residues in the CDR3. Trimming removed 4 bases at V and 5 bases at J, with 14 bases between. CDR1 and CDR2 from the germline V gene are MDHEN and SYDVKM. The CDR3 coding sequence is TGTGCCAGCAGTTCCGGGACACCGGGGGAGACCCAGTACTTC. It specifies CASSSGTPGETQYF.

This clone came up a few times. The chain has TRBV29-1 and TRBJ2-3, with a possible D match to TRBD2 (5 bases). Germline loops: CDR1 SQVTM, CDR2 ANQGSEA. This CDR3 is built from 13 residues. Trimming took off 6 bases at V and 6 bases at J, with 16 bases between the two ends. The CDR3 reads CSVTGLLDDTQYF. The DNA for the CDR3 is TGCAGCGTCACCGGACTCCTCGACGATACGCAGTATTTT.

This clone has just one count. The rearrangement uses TRBV10-1 and TRBJ2-1; a possible D gene is TRBD2 (7 bases). Germline-derived CDR1 and CDR2 are WNHNN and SYGVQD (reference sequence). The CDR3 consists of 16 residues. The V gene lost 4 bases and the J gene lost 3 bases, with 16 bases spanning the gap. The CDR3 reads CASSGPRGGSYNEQFF. CDR3 coding DNA: TGCGCCAGCAGTGGCCCGAGGGGGGGAAGCTACAATGAGCAGTTCTTC.

This rearrangement joins TRBV30 to TRBJ2-3; D may be TRBD2 (5 bases). V dropped 5 bases and J dropped 0 bases, with 15 bases sitting between them. Germline V gene data show CDR1 as GTSNPN and CDR2 as SVGIG (reference sequence). CDR3 length equals 15 residues. The CDR3 bases are TGTGCCTGGGGCCGGACTGAGGCTAGCACAGATACGCAGTATTTT. Translation: CAWGRTEASTDTQYF.

The gene calls are TRBV6-5 and TRBJ2-7, with D maybe TRBD2 (5 bases). CDR1 and CDR2 (germline): MNHEY, SVGAGI. Trimming stripped 2 bases from V and 3 bases from J, with 14 bases between. The length of the CDR3 is 15 residues. For the CDR3, the DNA is TGTGCCAGCAGTTACGCGAACACCGGAGGCTACGAGCAGTACTTC. As protein: CASSYANTGGYEQYF.

The chain joins TRBV7-2 to TRBJ1-1; the match to TRBD1 covers 11 bases. With V trimmed by 5 bases and J by 5 bases, 1 base remained unmatched. This CDR3 comprises 13 residues. Germline V gene sequence: CDR1 SGHTA, CDR2 FQGNSA. The CDR3 protein is CASSGTGGTEAFF. In nucleotides, the CDR3 is TGTGCCAGCAGCGGGACAGGGGGAACTGAAGCTTTCTTT. Complete variable domain (other parts from reference TRBV7-2 and TRBJ1-1): GAGVSQSPSNKVTEKGKDVELRCDPISGHTALYWYRQSLGQGLEFLIYFQGNSAPDKSGLPSDRFSAERTGGSVSTLTIQRTQQEDSAVYLCASSGTGGTEAFFGQGTRLTVV.

The rearrangement uses TRBV2 and TRBJ1-1, with 7 bases matching TRBD1. Unmatched junction bases numbered 9, after V lost 8 bases and J lost 3 bases. This CDR3 has 14 residues. Germline V gene data show CDR1 as SNHLY and CDR2 as FYNNEI. The CDR3 region is CASRQGSLDTEAFF. In nucleotides, the CDR3 is TGTGCCAGCCGACAGGGTAGTCTGGACACTGAAGCTTTCTTT.

This clone was observed a handful of times. The rearrangement joins TRBV10-3 to TRBJ2-3; 8 bases agree with TRBD2. CDR1 is ENHRY and CDR2 is SYGVKD in the germline V gene. The CDR3 has 15 amino acids. V trimming: 8 bases; J trimming: 2 bases; junction bases outside the gene matches: 9. As DNA, the CDR3 is TGTGCCATCTCTAACTTAGCGGGGTACACAGATACGCAGTATTTT. As protein: CAISNLAGYTDTQYF.

The J gene is TRBJ2-1, the V gene TRBV27; no firm D call. V was cut by 8 bases and J by 1 base, with 12 bases left in between. The CDR3 covers 14 residues. CDR1 MNHEY and CDR2 SMNVEV come from the germline V gene (reference sequence). The CDR3 sequence: CASALTRSYNEQFF. CDR3 DNA sequence: TGTGCCAGCGCCCTCACTCGATCCTACAATGAGCAGTTCTTC.

V gene TRBV11-1 combines with J gene TRBJ2-1, with D perhaps matching TRBD1 (6 bases). The CDR3 is 15 residues long. From germline, CDR1 is SGHAT and CDR2 FQDESV (reference sequence). The ends were cut back, 1 base at V and 8 bases at J, with 15 bases in the middle. The CDR3 bases are TGTGCCAGCAGCTTAGGGACAGCCGACTCGGATGAGCAGTTCTTC. Translated: CASSLGTADSDEQFF.